This TCR beta chain was observed in a study of T cell repertoires and HLA-DP antigens (dated by TCRdb to about 2018). Background for the entire study: The study used an in vitro model of CD4+ T cell alloreactivity against allogeneic HLA-DP presented by transduced HeLa cells. An average DNA input of approximately 210 ng was used for sorted CD137+CD4+ samples, compared with roughly 1,200 ng for pre-culture CD4+ samples. Compared with self, one alloantigen differed at one amino acid in the peptide-binding groove and the other differed at ten, modelling structurally similar versus dissimilar alloantigens. The three donors were two male and one female, with ages ranging from the 18-to-29 to the 60-to-69 age band.

This clone was observed a single time. Its target antigen remains unknown. No qualities accompany the bases; no much larger clone lies one base away. From the cysteine through the phenylalanine, the CDR3 covers 15 amino acids. Kept here is only the CDR3 DNA, which spans 45 bases and is read in frame from base 1. Taken from the germline V gene, the CDR1 and CDR2 loops are ENHRY and SYGVKD. V has 5 bases trimmed and J has 3 bases trimmed; junction bases matching no gene number 9. The immunoSEQ multiplex PCR, with forward primers for 54 TRBV segments and reverse primers for 13 TRBJ segments, was used to amplify TCRB CDR3 regions. For pre-culture CD4+ samples, sequencing was done at deep resolution with a target of 200,000 or so T cell genomes. Sequencing of amplicons was performed on an Illumina HiSeq System, and 87 bp reads covering the CDR3 were generated. On the authors' methods: PCR and sequencing errors in the reads were corrected, and alignment to IMGT reference sequences was used to define CDR3 regions. Template and unique rearrangement counts were estimated using synthetic template pools. Clonality was computed as 1 minus Pielou's evenness. Richness was estimated with the Daley-Smith estimator. Morisita's index served as the measure of repertoire overlap. Clones present in cultured samples but not detected in the pre-culture repertoire of the same donor were defined as low-abundance clones. This is the immuneACCESS table as TCRdb keeps it, with only in-frame sequences that have V and J called. A part of the clones is gone; compared with another copy, unresolved V genes explain less than half, and the rest is unexplained. The V and J calls and clone size were taken over from that table, and D and trimming were inferred from the DNA. For this sample there are over 100,000 clones; 85% to 95% appear just once. The leading ten clones occupy 0.27% of the sample.

Findings and caveats that apply to the study as a whole: Clones undetected before culture had an average cumulative frequency of approximately 37% against one allele and 50.6% against the other. Limitations were identified as the inclusion of only a few donors, the use of a non-physiological HeLa antigen-presenting system, and the use of total CD4+ responder cells. Sorted CD137+ cells showed similar clonality against both alloantigens (roughly 0.39), much higher than the clonality of pre-culture samples (roughly 0.04). The naive and memory CD4+ repertoires were not analysed as separate populations.

Magnetic bead negative selection was used to isolate untouched CD4+ T cells from Ficoll-separated PBMC, with an average purity of about 98%. Using magnetic beads, untouched CD4+ T cells were isolated from Ficoll-separated PBMC at around 98% purity, with only negligible CD8+ contamination. Peripheral blood mononuclear cells came from the buffy coats of three healthy blood donors. All three donors were CMV seronegative. The DNeasy Blood & Tissue Kit was used for extraction of genomic DNA. TCRB sequencing was performed on genomic DNA from sorted CD137+CD4+ cells and pre-culture CD4+ baseline samples from each subject.

The material sequenced was CD4+ T cells from PBMCs. The rearranged segments are TRBV10-3 and TRBJ1-2, and 7 junctional nucleotides match TRBD1. This sequence originates from a woman aged 18-29 years in good health and CMV-seronegative. CDR3 loop: CAISRDTGVDYGYTF. The DNA is TGTGCCATCAGTCGAGATACAGGGGTGGACTATGGCTACACCTTC.